What follows are 14 T cell receptor beta chains derived from one specimen sequenced in a study of T cell responses to AZD1222 COVID-19 vaccine (dated by TCRdb to the early 2020s). The library was made by the immunoSEQ multiplex PCR assay. The table comes from immuneACCESS by way of TCRdb, which keeps in-frame sequences with V and J called. Part of the clones is missing from these tables; in studies checked, under half for an unresolved V gene and the rest for unknown reasons. This sample holds 150,000 to 200,000 clones; approximately 92% were observed only once. Of the sample, 8.5% to 12% is held by the ten largest clones. The time point label of this sample denotes: baseline before first vaccination. The specimen was peripheral blood, collected on day 0 of AZD1222 vaccination. The receptors come from an adult in good health.

This chain links TRBV6-2 or TRBV6-3 with TRBJ1-5, with D possibly TRBD1 on 5 matching bases. The V gene's germline CDR1 is MNHEY and CDR2 SVGEGT. This CDR3 is built from 15 residues. With 6 bases removed from V and 2 bases from J, the gap between germline ends came to 14 bases. The chain's CDR3 is CASSRHLGGNQPQHF. The DNA for the CDR3 is TGTGCCAGCAGCCGTCATTTGGGGGGCAATCAGCCCCAGCATTTT.

J is TRBJ2-7 and V is TRBV5-4; 8 bases match TRBD1. Germline lookup yields CDR1 SGHNT and CDR2 YYREEE (reference sequence). The CDR3 has 13 amino acids. Trimming cost V 2 bases and J 6 bases; bases outside gene matches: 4. CDR3: CASSFDRGGEQYF. The CDR3 region has the DNA TGTGCCAGCAGCTTCGACAGGGGAGGCGAGCAGTACTTC.

This chain uses TRBV4-3 with TRBJ1-2; 7 positions agree with TRBD1. This CDR3 region has 14 residues. The trim removed 3 bases at V and 4 bases at J, leaving 5 bases unmatched. The germline V gene encodes CDR1 LGHNA and CDR2 YSLEER. CDR3 sequence (DNA): TGCGCCAGCAGCCAGGATACAGGGGTCTATGGCTACACCTTC. Amino acid sequence: CASSQDTGVYGYTF.

The chain links TRBV5-8 to TRBJ1-4; 10 bases align to TRBD1. There are 14 residues in the CDR3. The trim removed 3 bases at V and 8 bases at J, leaving 4 bases unmatched. Germline V CDR1 and CDR2: SGHTS, YDEGEE. CDR3 residues: CASSSDRGREKLFF. The DNA of the CDR3 is TGTGCCAGCAGCTCTGACAGGGGGCGCGAAAAACTGTTTTTT.

The chain has TRBV15 and TRBJ2-3; 10 bases line up with TRBD2. The CDR3 totals 16 residues. V shed 3 bases, J shed 7 bases, and the junction held 10 bases outside the gene matches. Germline lookup yields CDR1 LNHNV and CDR2 YYDKDF (reference sequence). This chain's CDR3 is CATSSSRLAGAYTQYF. CDR3 DNA: TGTGCCACCAGCAGTTCGCGGCTAGCGGGGGCCTATACGCAGTATTTT.

This chain uses TRBV6-5 with TRBJ2-7; TRBD1 might be the D (6 bases). Per germline, CDR1 MNHEY and CDR2 SVGAGI. With 6 bases removed from V and 2 bases from J, the gap between germline ends came to 11 bases. The CDR3 is 13 residues long. The CDR3 nucleotides are TGTGCCAGCAGGGACAGAACCACCTACGAGCAGTACTTC. Residues: CASRDRTTYEQYF.

This clone has a single count. The chain recombines TRBV29-1 with TRBJ2-6, with a weak D call TRBD1 (5 bases). Trimming pared 3 bases from V and 0 bases from J, leaving 12 bases between. The CDR3 extends over 16 amino acids. The germline V gene has CDR1 SQVTM and CDR2 ANQGSEA. The CDR3 DNA reads as TGCAGCGTTGATTCATCAGGGCGCTCTGGGGCCAACGTCCTGACTTTC. This encodes CSVDSSGRSGANVLTF. The whole variable domain, remainder taken from reference TRBV29-1 and TRBJ2-6, is SAVISQKPSRDICQRGTSLTIQCQVDSQVTMMFWYRQQPGQSLTLIATANQGSEATYESGFVIDKFPISRPNLTFSTLTVSNMSPEDSSIYLCSVDSSGRSGANVLTFGAGSRLTVL.

This chain joins TRBV19 and TRBJ1-5; D gene uncertain. The CDR3 is 16 amino acids. Trimming shortened V by 3 bases and J by 6 bases, and 18 bases separated the two germline ends. From germline, CDR1 is LNHDA and CDR2 SQIVND (reference sequence). The chain's CDR3 is CASSIPPSAGIQPQHF. The CDR3, as DNA: TGTGCCAGTAGTATTCCTCCTTCGGCGGGGATTCAGCCCCAGCATTTT.

The chain recombines TRBV15 with TRBJ1-4; the D is unclear. The CDR3 contains 13 residues. The germline gives CDR1 LNHNV, CDR2 YYDKDF (reference sequence). Trimming stripped 6 bases from V and 3 bases from J, with 8 bases between. CDR3 region: CATSGRSNEKLFF. As DNA, the CDR3 is TGTGCCACCAGTGGCCGTTCTAATGAAAAACTGTTTTTT.

This clone has just one count. This chain uses TRBV6-5 with TRBJ2-7; D uncertain. Germline V gene data show CDR1 as MNHEY and CDR2 as SVGAGI. This CDR3 spans 16 amino acids. V was pared by 0 bases and J by 1 base, with 13 bases between. CDR3 sequence reads: CASSYSGMRSSYEQYF. The CDR3 bases are TGTGCCAGCAGTTACTCGGGGATGCGGAGTTCCTACGAGCAGTACTTC.

The chain uses TRBV19 and TRBJ1-5, with 9 bases matching TRBD1. This CDR3 contains 17 residues. CDR1 is LNHDA, CDR2 SQIVND, per germline (reference sequence). The trim removed 5 bases at V and 1 base at J, leaving 9 bases unmatched. CDR3 protein: CASSLGQGEGSNQPQHF. As DNA, the CDR3 is TGTGCCAGTAGTCTGGGACAGGGCGAAGGAAGCAATCAGCCCCAGCATTTT.

The chain joins TRBV3-1 (or the pseudogene TRBV3-2) to TRBJ2-7; 7 nucleotides match TRBD1. Germline CDR1 LGHDT, CDR2 YNNKEL (reference sequence). The CDR3 runs 15 residues. The junction had 10 bases not matched to a gene; V was cut back by 3 bases and J by 5 bases. The chain's CDR3 is CASSHLQQGPHEQYF. The CDR3 DNA reads as TGTGCCAGCAGCCACCTCCAACAGGGGCCCCACGAGCAGTACTTC.

The sample holds one count of this clone. V gene TRBV6-4 combines with J gene TRBJ1-1; 7 bases match TRBD1. Trimming at V came to 4 bases and at J to 3 bases, leaving 8 bases not matched to a gene. Germline assignment: CDR1 MRHNA and CDR2 SNTAGT. The CDR3 spans 15 residues. The CDR3 loop reads CASSARQGLYTEAFF. The CDR3 nucleotides are TGTGCCAGCAGTGCCCGACAGGGCCTGTACACTGAAGCTTTCTTT.

The chain uses TRBV6-5 and TRBJ1-2; D not certain. V was cut by 6 bases and J by 2 bases, with 13 bases left in between. Germline V lookup: CDR1 MNHEY, CDR2 SVGAGI. The CDR3 consists of 14 residues. CDR3 sequence (DNA): TGTGCCAGCAGCCCGGAGGCCTACAACTATGGCTACACCTTC. Protein sequence: CASSPEAYNYGYTF.